Listed here is a single TCR beta chain. Its antigen remains unknown. This entry belongs to a study of beta chain features in type 1 diabetes. As for the study in general: The patient and healthy donor groups were comparable for age, gender and cell yields. Study-wide findings and caveats: TCRB repertoires of naive, central memory and Treg cells appeared more similar among patients than among healthy donors. VDJ junctions in type 1 diabetes patients carried more deletions and fewer insertions.

Reverse transcription of all isolated RNA meant that expressed TCRB transcripts were sequenced. Sequencing used immunoSEQ multiplex PCR; TCRdb keeps in-frame clones, though not all of them. This table holds 35,000 to 45,000 clones, approximately 60% found once. Based on CD45RO/CCR7/CD25/CD127/CD95/CD27, CD4+ regulatory, stem cell-like memory, naive and central memory cells were sorted. The CDR3 runs 17 residues. Germline V gives CDR1 MNHEY, CDR2 SMNVEV (reference sequence). The V and J ends lost 3 bases and 5 bases respectively, with 23 bases between them. Sequencing was performed on Tregs from blood. The V call is TRBV27, the J call TRBJ2-7; D is possibly TRBD2 (6 bases). The sequence derives from a woman in her twenties or thirties in good health. The CDR3 region is CASSLSRESLRMNEQYF. DNA of the CDR3: TGTGCCAGCAGTTTGTCCCGGGAGTCCCTTAGGATGAACGAGCAGTACTTC.